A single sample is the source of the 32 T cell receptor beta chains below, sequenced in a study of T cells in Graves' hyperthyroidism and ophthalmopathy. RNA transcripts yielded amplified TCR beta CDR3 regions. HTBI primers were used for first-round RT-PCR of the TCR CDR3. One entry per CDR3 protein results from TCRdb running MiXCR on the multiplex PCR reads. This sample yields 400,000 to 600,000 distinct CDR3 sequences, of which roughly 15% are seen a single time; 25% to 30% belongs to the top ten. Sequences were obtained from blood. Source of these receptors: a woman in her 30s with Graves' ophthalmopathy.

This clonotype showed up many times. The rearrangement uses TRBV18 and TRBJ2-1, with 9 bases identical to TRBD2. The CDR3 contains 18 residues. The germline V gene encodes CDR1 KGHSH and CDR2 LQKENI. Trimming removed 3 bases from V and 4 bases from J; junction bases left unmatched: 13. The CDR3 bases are TGTGCCAGCTCACCGTGGTGGTCGGATAGCGGGAGTTACAATGAGCAGTTCTTC. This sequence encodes CASSPWWSDSGSYNEQFF. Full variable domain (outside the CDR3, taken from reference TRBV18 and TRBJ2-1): NAGVMQNPRHLVRRRGQEARLRCSPMKGHSHVYWYRQLPEEGLKFMVYLQKENIIDESGMPKERFSAEFPKEGPSILRIQQVVRGDSAAYFCASSPWWSDSGSYNEQFFGPGTRLTVL.

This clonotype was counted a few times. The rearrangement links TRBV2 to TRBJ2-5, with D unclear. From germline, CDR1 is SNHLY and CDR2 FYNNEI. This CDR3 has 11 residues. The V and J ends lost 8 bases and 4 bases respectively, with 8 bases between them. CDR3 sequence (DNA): TGTGCCAGCGCGTTAGGAGAGACCCAGTACTTC. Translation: CASALGETQYF.

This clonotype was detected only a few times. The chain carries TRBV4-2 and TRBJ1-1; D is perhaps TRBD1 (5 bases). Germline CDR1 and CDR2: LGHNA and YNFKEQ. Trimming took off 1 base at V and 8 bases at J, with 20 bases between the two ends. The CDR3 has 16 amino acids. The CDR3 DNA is TGTGCCAGCAGCCAAGGCCGGATGCTAGGGGCGTCCGAAGCTTTCTTT. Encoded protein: CASSQGRMLGASEAFF.

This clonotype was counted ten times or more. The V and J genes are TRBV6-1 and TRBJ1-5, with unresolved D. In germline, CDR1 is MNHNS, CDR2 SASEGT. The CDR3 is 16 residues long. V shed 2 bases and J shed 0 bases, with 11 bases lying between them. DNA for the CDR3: TGTGCCAGCAGTGAATATGGGAGTGTTAGCAATCAGCCCCAGCATTTT. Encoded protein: CASSEYGSVSNQPQHF.

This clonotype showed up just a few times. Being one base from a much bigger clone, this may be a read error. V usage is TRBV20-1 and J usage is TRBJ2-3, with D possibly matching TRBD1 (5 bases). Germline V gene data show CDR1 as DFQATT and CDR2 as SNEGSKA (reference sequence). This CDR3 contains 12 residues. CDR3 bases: TGCAGCGGACAAGCGAACACAGATACGCAGTATTTT. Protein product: CSGQANTDTQYF.

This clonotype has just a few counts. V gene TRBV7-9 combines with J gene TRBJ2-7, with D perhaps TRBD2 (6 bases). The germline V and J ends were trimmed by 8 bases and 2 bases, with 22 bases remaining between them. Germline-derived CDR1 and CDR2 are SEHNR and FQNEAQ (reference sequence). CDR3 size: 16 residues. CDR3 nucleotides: TGTGCCAGCGGAGGAGGGGCAACTGGGACGGCCTACGAGCAGTACTTC. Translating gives CASGGGATGTAYEQYF.

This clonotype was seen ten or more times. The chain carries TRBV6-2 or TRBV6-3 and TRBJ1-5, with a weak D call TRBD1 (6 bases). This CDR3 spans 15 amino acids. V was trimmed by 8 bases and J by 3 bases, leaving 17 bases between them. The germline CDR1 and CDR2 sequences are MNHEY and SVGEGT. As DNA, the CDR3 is TGTGCCAGCGCGGTGGGGCAGGGACACAATCAGCCCCAGCATTTT. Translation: CASAVGQGHNQPQHF.

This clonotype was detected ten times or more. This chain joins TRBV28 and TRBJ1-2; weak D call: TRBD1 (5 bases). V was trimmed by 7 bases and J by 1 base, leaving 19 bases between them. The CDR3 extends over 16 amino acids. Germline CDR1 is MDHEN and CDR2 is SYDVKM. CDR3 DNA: TGTGCCAGCATCACCATGGGGGTACAAAATAACTATGGCTACACCTTC. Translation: CASITMGVQNNYGYTF.

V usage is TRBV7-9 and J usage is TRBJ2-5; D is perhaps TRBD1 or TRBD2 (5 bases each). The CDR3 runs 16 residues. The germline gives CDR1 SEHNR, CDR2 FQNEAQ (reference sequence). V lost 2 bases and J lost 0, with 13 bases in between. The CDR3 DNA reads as TGTGCCAGCAGCTTAAATCTAGGGGAGTACCAAGAGACCCAGTACTTC. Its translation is CASSLNLGEYQETQYF.

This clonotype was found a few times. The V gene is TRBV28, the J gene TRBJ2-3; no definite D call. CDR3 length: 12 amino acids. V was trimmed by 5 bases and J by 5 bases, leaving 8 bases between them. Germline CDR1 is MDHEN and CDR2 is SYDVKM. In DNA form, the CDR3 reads TGTGCCAGCAGTGCAGGCGTAGATACGCAGTATTTT. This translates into CASSAGVDTQYF.

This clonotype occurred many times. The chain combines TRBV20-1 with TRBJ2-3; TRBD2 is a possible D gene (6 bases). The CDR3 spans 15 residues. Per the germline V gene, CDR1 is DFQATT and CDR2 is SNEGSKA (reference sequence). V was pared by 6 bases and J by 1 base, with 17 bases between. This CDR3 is CSAPRRGLGTDTQYF. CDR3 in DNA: TGCAGTGCCCCCCGGAGGGGATTGGGCACAGATACGCAGTATTTT.

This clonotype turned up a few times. CDR3 bases: TGTGCCAGTAGTACCAAGGGACGAATGAACACTGAAGCTTTCTTT. Its protein product is CASSTKGRMNTEAFF. The chain links TRBV19 to TRBJ1-1; D is perhaps TRBD1 (5 bases). In germline, CDR1 is LNHDA, CDR2 SQIVND (reference sequence). V lost 4 bases, J lost 0 bases, and 12 bases lay in between. This CDR3 is built from 15 residues.

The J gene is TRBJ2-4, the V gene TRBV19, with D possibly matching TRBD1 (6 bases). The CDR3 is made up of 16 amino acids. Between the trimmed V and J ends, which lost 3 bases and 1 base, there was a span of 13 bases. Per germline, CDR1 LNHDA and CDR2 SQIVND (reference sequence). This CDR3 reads CASSIRLGAAKNIQYF. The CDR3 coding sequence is TGTGCCAGTAGTATTCGTCTGGGGGCGGCCAAAAACATTCAGTACTTC.

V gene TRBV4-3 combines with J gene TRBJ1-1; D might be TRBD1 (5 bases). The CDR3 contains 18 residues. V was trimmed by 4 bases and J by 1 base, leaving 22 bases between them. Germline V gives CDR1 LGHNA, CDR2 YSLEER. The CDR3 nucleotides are TGCGCCAGCAGCCCCAAAAACCCCTCGGACACTAAGAACACTGAAGCTTTCTTT. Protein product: CASSPKNPSDTKNTEAFF.

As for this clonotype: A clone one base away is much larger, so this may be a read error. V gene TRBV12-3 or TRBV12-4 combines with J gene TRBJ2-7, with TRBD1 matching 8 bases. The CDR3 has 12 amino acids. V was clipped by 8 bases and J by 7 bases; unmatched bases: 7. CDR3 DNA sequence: TGTGCCAGCGGTCGCACAGGGGGTGAGCAGTACTTC. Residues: CASGRTGGEQYF.

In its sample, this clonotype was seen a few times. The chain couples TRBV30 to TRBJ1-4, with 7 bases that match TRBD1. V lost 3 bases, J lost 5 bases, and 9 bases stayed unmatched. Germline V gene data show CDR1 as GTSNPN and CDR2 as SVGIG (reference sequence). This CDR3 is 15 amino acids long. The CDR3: CAWSPRQGWNEKLFF. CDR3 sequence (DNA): TGTGCCTGGAGCCCCAGACAGGGTTGGAATGAAAAACTGTTTTTT.

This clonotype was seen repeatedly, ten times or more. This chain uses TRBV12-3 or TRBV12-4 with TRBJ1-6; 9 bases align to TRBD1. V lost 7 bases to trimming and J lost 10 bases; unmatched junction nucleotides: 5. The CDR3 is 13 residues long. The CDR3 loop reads CASNRDRDSPLHF. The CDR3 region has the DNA TGTGCCAGCAACCGGGACAGGGACTCACCCCTCCACTTT.

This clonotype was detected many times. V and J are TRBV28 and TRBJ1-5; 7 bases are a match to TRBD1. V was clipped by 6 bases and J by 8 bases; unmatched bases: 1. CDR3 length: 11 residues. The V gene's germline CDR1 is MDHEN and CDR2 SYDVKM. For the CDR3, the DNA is TGTGCCAGCAGCAGGGGGGAGCCCCAGCATTTT. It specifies CASSRGEPQHF.

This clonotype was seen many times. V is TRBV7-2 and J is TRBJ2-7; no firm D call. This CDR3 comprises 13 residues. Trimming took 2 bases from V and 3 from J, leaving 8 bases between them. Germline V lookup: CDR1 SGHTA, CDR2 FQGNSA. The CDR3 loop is CASSLPGGYEQYF. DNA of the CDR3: TGTGCCAGCAGCTTACCAGGCGGCTACGAGCAGTACTTC. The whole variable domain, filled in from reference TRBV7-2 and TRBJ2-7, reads GAGVSQSPSNKVTEKGKDVELRCDPISGHTALYWYRQSLGQGLEFLIYFQGNSAPDKSGLPSDRFSAERTGGSVSTLTIQRTQQEDSAVYLCASSLPGGYEQYFGPGTRLTVT.

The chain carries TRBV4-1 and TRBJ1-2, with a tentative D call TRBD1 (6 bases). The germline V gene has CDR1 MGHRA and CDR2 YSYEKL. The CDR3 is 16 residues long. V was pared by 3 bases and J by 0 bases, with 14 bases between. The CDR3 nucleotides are TGCGCCAGCAGCCATTTCGGGGGGCGGGCTAACTATGGCTACACCTTC. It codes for CASSHFGGRANYGYTF.

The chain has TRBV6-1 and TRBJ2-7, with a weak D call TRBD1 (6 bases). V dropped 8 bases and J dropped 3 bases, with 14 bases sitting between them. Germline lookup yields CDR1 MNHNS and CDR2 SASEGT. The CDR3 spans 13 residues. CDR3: CASGQETGYEQYF. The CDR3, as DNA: TGTGCCAGCGGTCAGGAGACAGGCTACGAGCAGTACTTC.

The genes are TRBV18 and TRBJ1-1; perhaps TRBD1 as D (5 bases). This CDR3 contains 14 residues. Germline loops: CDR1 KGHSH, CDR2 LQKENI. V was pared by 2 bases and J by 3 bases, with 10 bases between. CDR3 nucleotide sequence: TGTGCCAGCTCACCAACTGGGGGGGACACTGAAGCTTTCTTT. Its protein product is CASSPTGGDTEAFF.

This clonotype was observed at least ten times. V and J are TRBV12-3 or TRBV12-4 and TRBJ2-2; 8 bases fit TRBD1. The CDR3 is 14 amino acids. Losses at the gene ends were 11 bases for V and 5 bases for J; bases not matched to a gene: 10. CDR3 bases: TGTGCCGTGGAGCAGGGGGCAGAGACCGGGGAGCTGTTTTTT. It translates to CAVEQGAETGELFF.

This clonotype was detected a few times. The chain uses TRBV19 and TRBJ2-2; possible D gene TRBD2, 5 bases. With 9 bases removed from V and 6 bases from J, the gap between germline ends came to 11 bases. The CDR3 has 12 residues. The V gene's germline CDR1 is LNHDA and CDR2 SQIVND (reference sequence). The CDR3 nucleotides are TGTGCCAGCCTGAGGGTTCCCGGGGAGCTGTTTTTT. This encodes CASLRVPGELFF. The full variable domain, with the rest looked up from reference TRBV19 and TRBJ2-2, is DGGITQSPKYLFRKEGQNVTLSCEQNLNHDAMYWYRQDPGQGLRLIYYSQIVNDFQKGDIAEGYSVSREKKESFPLTVTSAQKNPTAFYLCASLRVPGELFFGEGSRLTVL.

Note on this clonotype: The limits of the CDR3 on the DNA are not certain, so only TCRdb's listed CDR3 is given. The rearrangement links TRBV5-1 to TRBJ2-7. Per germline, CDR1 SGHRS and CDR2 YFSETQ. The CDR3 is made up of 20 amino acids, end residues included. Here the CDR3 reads CASSFYICSVKSTSSYEQYF.

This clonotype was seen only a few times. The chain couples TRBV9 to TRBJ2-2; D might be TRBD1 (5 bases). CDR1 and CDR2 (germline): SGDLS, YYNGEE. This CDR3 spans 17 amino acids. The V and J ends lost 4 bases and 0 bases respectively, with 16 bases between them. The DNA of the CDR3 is TGTGCCAGCAGCTCCCCCCCGACAGTCGCGAACACCGGGGAGCTGTTTTTT. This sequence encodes CASSSPPTVANTGELFF.

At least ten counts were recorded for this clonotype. Here the CDR3 reads CSAGPPTGELFF. CDR3 in DNA: TGCAGTGCTGGTCCGCCCACCGGGGAGCTGTTTTTT. The chain recombines TRBV20-1 with TRBJ2-2; D not resolved. V shed 5 bases and J shed 4 bases, with 8 bases lying between them. The CDR3 loop spans 12 amino acids. Germline V CDR1 and CDR2: DFQATT, SNEGSKA (reference sequence).

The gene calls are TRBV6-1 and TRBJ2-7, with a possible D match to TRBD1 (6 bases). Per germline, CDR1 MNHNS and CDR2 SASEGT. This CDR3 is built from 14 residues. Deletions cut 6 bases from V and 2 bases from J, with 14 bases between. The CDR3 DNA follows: TGTGCCAGCAGCCCAGGGGACGGGGCCTACGAGCAGTACTTC. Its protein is CASSPGDGAYEQYF.

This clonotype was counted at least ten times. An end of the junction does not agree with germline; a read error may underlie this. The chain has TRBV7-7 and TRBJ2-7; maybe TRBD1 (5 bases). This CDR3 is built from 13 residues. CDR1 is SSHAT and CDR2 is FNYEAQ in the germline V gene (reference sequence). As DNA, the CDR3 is TGTGCTAGCAGCTTATCCCGGCAGGGCGAGCAGTACTTC. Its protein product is CASSLSRQGEQYF. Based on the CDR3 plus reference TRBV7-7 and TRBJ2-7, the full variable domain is GAGVSQSPRYKVTKRGQDVTLRCDPISSHATLYWYQQALGQGPEFLTYFNYEAQPDKSGLPSDRFSAERPEGSISTLTIQRTEQRDSAMYRCASSLSRQGEQYFGPGTRLTVT.

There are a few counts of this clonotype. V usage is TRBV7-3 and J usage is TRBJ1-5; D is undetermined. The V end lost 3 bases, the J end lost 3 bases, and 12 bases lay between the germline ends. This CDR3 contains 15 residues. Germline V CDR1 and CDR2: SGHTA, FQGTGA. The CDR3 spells CASSFRRGPNQPQHF. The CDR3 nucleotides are TGTGCCAGCAGCTTCCGACGCGGGCCCAATCAGCCCCAGCATTTT.

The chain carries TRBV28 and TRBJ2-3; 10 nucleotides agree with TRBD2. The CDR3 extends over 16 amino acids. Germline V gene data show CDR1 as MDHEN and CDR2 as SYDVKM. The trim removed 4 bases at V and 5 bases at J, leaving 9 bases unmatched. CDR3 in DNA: TGTGCCAGCAGTTCCCCAGCGGGAGGGCCGGAAGATACGCAGTATTTT. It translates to CASSSPAGGPEDTQYF.

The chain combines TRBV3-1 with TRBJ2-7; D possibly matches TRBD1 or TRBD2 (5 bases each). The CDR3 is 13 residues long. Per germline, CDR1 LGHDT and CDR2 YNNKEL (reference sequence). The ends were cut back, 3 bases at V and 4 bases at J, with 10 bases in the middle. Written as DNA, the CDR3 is TGTGCCAGCAGCCACCGGGACGCATACGAGCAGTACTTC. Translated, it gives CASSHRDAYEQYF.